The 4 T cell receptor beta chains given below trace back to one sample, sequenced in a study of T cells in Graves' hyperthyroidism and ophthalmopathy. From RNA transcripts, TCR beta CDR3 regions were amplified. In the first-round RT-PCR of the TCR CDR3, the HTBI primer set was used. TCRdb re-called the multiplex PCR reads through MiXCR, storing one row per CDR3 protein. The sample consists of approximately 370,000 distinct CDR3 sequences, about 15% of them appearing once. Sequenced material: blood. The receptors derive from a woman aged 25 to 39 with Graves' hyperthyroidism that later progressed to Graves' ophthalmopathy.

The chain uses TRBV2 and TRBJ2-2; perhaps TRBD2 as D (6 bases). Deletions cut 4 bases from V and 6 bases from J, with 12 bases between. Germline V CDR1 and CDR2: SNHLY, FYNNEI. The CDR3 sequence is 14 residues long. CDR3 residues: CASSAAGRAGELFF. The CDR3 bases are TGTGCCAGCAGTGCGGCGGGAAGGGCCGGGGAGCTGTTTTTT.

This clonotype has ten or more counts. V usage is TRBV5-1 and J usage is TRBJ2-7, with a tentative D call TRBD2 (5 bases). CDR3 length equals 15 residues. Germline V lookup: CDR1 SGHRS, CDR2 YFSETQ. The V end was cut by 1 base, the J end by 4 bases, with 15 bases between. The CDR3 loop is CASSLNGGIGYEQYF. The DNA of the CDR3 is TGCGCCAGCAGCTTGAACGGAGGTATTGGTTACGAGCAGTACTTC. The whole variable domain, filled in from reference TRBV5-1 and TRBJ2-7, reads KAGVTQTPRYLIKTRGQQVTLSCSPISGHRSVSWYQQTPGQGLQFLFEYFSETQRNKGNFPGRFSGRQFSNSRSEMNVSTLELGDSALYLCASSLNGGIGYEQYFGPGTRLTVT.

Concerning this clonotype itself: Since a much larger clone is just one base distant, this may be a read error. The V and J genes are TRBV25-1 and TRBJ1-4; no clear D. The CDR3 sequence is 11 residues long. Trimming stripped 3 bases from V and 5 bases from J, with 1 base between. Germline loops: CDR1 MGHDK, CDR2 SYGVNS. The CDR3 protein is CASSENEKLFF. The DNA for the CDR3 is TGTGCCAGCAGTGAGAATGAAAAACTGTTTTTT.

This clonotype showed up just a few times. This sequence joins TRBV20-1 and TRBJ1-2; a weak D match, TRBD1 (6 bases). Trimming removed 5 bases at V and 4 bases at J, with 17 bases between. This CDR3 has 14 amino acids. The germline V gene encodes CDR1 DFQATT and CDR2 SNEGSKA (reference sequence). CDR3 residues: CSAPMRQGFYGYTF. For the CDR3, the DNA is TGCAGTGCTCCCATGCGGCAGGGGTTCTATGGCTACACCTTC.